Listed here are 20 T cell receptor beta chains from one sample, sequenced in a study of control samples from healthy donors and cancer patients (dated by TCRdb to 2018 to 2021). Receptor amplification or capture employed the immunoSEQ multiplex PCR assay. TCRdb carries this immuneACCESS record with in-frame sequences only. Its versions omit some clonotypes, under half of them owing to an unresolved V gene in the studies checked, with the rest unexplained. The sample profile shows roughly 130,000 clones; around 93% of them were found once. 1.5% to 2% of the sample belongs to the ten largest clones. The specimen was PBMCs. The receptors originated from a man aged 50 to 60 with head and neck cancer.

The chain has TRBV5-5 and TRBJ2-3, with 7 bases that match TRBD1. There are 14 residues in the CDR3. Trimming cost V 1 base and J 8 bases; bases outside gene matches: 7. Germline CDR1 and CDR2: SGHKS and YYEKEE (reference sequence). The chain's CDR3 is CASSLILSGGTQYF. Here the CDR3 DNA reads TGTGCCAGCAGCTTGATTTTGTCAGGGGGTACGCAGTATTTT.

J is TRBJ2-5 and V is TRBV21-1; the D call of TRBD1 is as the table states it, not checked on the DNA. TRBV21-1 is recorded as a pseudogene. This CDR3 has 17 residues. CDR3 residues: CASSNPPQGAVGETQYF. For the CDR3, the DNA is TGTGCCAGCAGCAACCCCCCCCAGGGGGCGGTAGGGGAGACCCAGTACTTC.

The genes are TRBV2 and TRBJ2-5, with 9 bases fitting TRBD2. The CDR3 sequence is 15 residues long. From germline, CDR1 is SNHLY and CDR2 FYNNEI. Losses at the gene ends were 7 bases for V and 6 bases for J; bases not matched to a gene: 12. The CDR3 loop is CASNGGGARGQTQYF. As DNA, the CDR3 is TGTGCCAGCAATGGCGGGGGGGCCCGGGGTCAGACCCAGTACTTC.

The chain couples TRBV5-1 to TRBJ2-3; D not certain. The CDR3 is 16 residues long. Per the germline V gene, CDR1 is SGHRS and CDR2 is YFSETQ. V was shortened by 2 bases and J by 2 bases, with 15 bases between the two germline ends. CDR3 bases: TGCGCCAGCAGCTTTCGGCAGTCCTCCTACACAGATACGCAGTATTTT. Encoded protein: CASSFRQSSYTDTQYF.

The J gene is TRBJ2-5, the V gene TRBV7-6; D might be TRBD1 (6 bases). Trimming shortened V by 4 bases and J by 5 bases, and 14 bases separated the two germline ends. Germline loops: CDR1 SGHVS, CDR2 FNYEAQ. CDR3 length: 14 residues. The CDR3 bases are TGTGCCAGCAGCTACCCCAGGGGCGGGGAGACCCAGTACTTC. Protein: CASSYPRGGETQYF.

The rearrangement uses TRBV11-2 and TRBJ2-7, with 10 bases identical to TRBD1. The CDR3 totals 15 residues. Losses at the gene ends were 2 bases for V and 4 bases for J; bases not matched to a gene: 5. The germline CDR1 and CDR2 sequences are SGHAT and FQNNGV. CDR3 sequence: CASSLIRDRGYEQYF. Written as DNA, the CDR3 is TGTGCCAGCAGCTTAATTCGGGACAGGGGATACGAGCAGTACTTC. The entire variable domain, with the rest obtained from reference TRBV11-2 and TRBJ2-7, is as follows: EAGVAQSPRYKIIEKRQSVAFWCNPISGHATLYWYQQILGQGPKLLIQFQNNGVVDDSQLPKDRFSAERLKGVDSTLKIQPAKLEDSAVYLCASSLIRDRGYEQYFGPGTRLTVT.

The chain carries TRBV28 and TRBJ1-2, with 8 bases lining up with TRBD1. V was pared by 3 bases and J by 4 bases, with 13 bases of the junction left unmatched. Germline V gene sequence: CDR1 MDHEN, CDR2 SYDVKM. The CDR3 is made up of 17 amino acids. CDR3 in amino acids: CASSFTGTGFSVYGYTF. The CDR3 nucleotides are TGTGCCAGCAGTTTCACCGGGACAGGCTTTAGTGTCTATGGCTACACCTTC.

The chain joins TRBV6-5 to TRBJ2-1; weak D call: TRBD2 (5 bases). From germline, CDR1 is MNHEY and CDR2 SVGAGI. The CDR3 consists of 15 residues. The V end lost 8 bases, the J end lost 0 bases, and 14 bases lay between the germline ends. CDR3 protein: CASRRGASSYNEQFF. In nucleotides, the CDR3 is TGTGCCAGCCGTCGGGGAGCGAGCTCCTACAATGAGCAGTTCTTC.

Of note for this clone: This sample also contains other DNA sequences that code for the same CDR3. V and J are TRBV4-3 and TRBJ2-5; D is perhaps TRBD1 (6 bases). V was trimmed by 3 bases and J by 5 bases, leaving 13 bases between them. The CDR3 runs to 14 residues. CDR1 and CDR2 from the germline V gene are LGHNA and YSLEER. The CDR3 region is CASSQGATWETQYF. The CDR3, as DNA: TGCGCCAGCAGCCAGGGGGCGACATGGGAGACCCAGTACTTC.

This clone has a single count. The rearrangement links TRBV7-9 to TRBJ1-1; no definite D call. CDR3 length: 13 residues. V was cut by 4 bases and J by 1 base, with 7 bases left in between. Germline V CDR1 and CDR2: SEHNR, FQNEAQ (reference sequence). CDR3 nucleotides: TGTGCCAGCAGCTCGGCCGGGAACACTGAAGCTTTCTTT. This codes for CASSSAGNTEAFF.

CDR3 amino acids: CASSSLSGPFEGLYEQYF. The CDR3 region has the DNA TGTGCCAGTAGTTCCCTTTCGGGGCCCTTCGAGGGGCTCTACGAGCAGTACTTC. This chain links TRBV19 with TRBJ2-7, with D perhaps TRBD1 or TRBD2 (5 bases each). Germline CDR1 LNHDA, CDR2 SQIVND (reference sequence). This CDR3 contains 18 residues. The ends were cut back, 5 bases at V and 3 bases at J, with 26 bases in the middle.

The V call is TRBV6-2 or TRBV6-3, the J call TRBJ2-1; D may be TRBD1 or TRBD2 (5 bases each). From germline, CDR1 is MNHEY and CDR2 SVGEGT. The V end was cut by 4 bases, the J end by 4 bases, with 14 bases between. The CDR3 totals 15 residues. The CDR3 sequence: CASSSRDAVYNEQFF. In nucleotides, the CDR3 is TGTGCCAGCAGTTCCCGGGACGCCGTGTACAATGAGCAGTTCTTC.

This clone was picked up a small number of times. This chain connects TRBV7-3 to TRBJ1-1, with TRBD1 as a possible D gene (5 bases). The CDR3 sequence is 14 residues long. The V end was cut by 3 bases, the J end by 2 bases, with 10 bases between. CDR1 is SGHTA and CDR2 is FQGTGA in the germline V gene. For the CDR3, the DNA is TGTGCCAGCAGCTTTCAGGGCCCAAACACTGAAGCTTTCTTT. Residues: CASSFQGPNTEAFF.

J is TRBJ1-2 and V is TRBV19, with TRBD1 matching 8 bases. Germline trimming cut 4 bases from V and 3 bases from J; bases unmatched to any gene: 13. Germline V gene data show CDR1 as LNHDA and CDR2 as SQIVND (reference sequence). The CDR3 is 17 amino acids. CDR3 sequence (DNA): TGTGCCAGTAGTAGCGGACAGGGCACCTCTGATCACTATGGCTACACCTTC. It specifies CASSSGQGTSDHYGYTF.

This chain joins TRBV30 and TRBJ2-3; possibly TRBD2 for D (5 bases). The CDR3 runs to 12 residues. Trimming cost V 7 bases and J 2 bases, with 10 bases left between them. Per germline, CDR1 GTSNPN and CDR2 SVGIG (reference sequence). CDR3 amino acids: CALYSDTDTQYF. In nucleotides, the CDR3 is TGTGCCTTATATAGCGACACAGATACGCAGTATTTT.

This sequence joins TRBV4-1 and TRBJ1-1, with 12 bases identical to TRBD1. Trimming took 4 bases from V and 11 from J; bases not matched to a gene: 17. Germline V gene sequence: CDR1 MGHRA, CDR2 YSYEKL. The length of the CDR3 is 17 residues. As DNA, the CDR3 is TGCGCCAGCAGCCGAATGCTGGCGCTTGGGACAGGGGGCATGGCTTTCTTT. Residues: CASSRMLALGTGGMAFF.

This clone was recorded once. The chain carries TRBV20-1 and TRBJ1-1; no clear D. Germline values: CDR1 DFQATT, CDR2 SNEGSKA (reference sequence). The V end was cut by 1 base, the J end by 5 bases, with 5 bases between. This CDR3 is 11 amino acids long. The CDR3 bases are TGCAGTGCTAGAGGGTGGACTGAAGCTTTCTTT. This translates into CSARGWTEAFF.

The rearrangement links TRBV5-4 to TRBJ1-2; 7 positions match TRBD1. The CDR3 extends over 14 amino acids. V gave up 4 bases and J gave up 5 bases; unmatched junction bases: 8. In germline, CDR1 is SGHNT, CDR2 YYREEE (reference sequence). CDR3: CASSRLGQTYGYTF. CDR3 nucleotides: TGTGCCAGCAGCCGCCTGGGACAGACATATGGCTACACCTTC.

The genes are TRBV12-3 or TRBV12-4 and TRBJ1-2; D unresolved. V was cut by 6 bases and J by 5 bases, with 10 bases left in between. The CDR3 has 12 amino acids. CDR3 region: CASSSGFYGYTF. The DNA of the CDR3 is TGTGCCAGCAGCTCCGGGTTTTATGGCTACACCTTC.

J is TRBJ1-3 and V is TRBV5-6; D gene unclear. Trimming pared 5 bases from V and 5 bases from J, leaving 11 bases between. Germline V gives CDR1 SGHDT, CDR2 YYEEEE. The CDR3 spans 13 residues. Written as DNA, the CDR3 is TGTGCCAGCAGTGGAGGGCAGAGAAACACCATATATTTT. This encodes CASSGGQRNTIYF.